This entry lists 15 T cell receptor beta chains sequenced from one sample in a study of T cell responses to AZD1222 COVID-19 vaccine. Profiled with immunoSEQ multiplex PCR; TCRdb holds only in-frame clones, not every one. Found here are about 120,000 clones, roughly 88% of them singletons; the top ten hold about 5%. The material was peripheral blood, obtained on day 0 of AZD1222 vaccination. Receptors were obtained from an adult in good health.

The V call is TRBV4-3, the J call TRBJ2-2; D is possibly TRBD1 or TRBD2 (7 bases each). Germline V lookup: CDR1 LGHNA, CDR2 YSLEER. This CDR3 comprises 16 residues. Trimming took off 11 bases at V and 6 bases at J, with 25 bases between the two ends. CDR3 DNA: TGCGCCCCCCGCCAAGCCAGGGGGGGGTTGTCCGGGGAGCTGTTTTTT. This translates into CAPRQARGGLSGELFF.

This chain joins TRBV6-5 and TRBJ2-7; D is ambiguous. This CDR3 has 14 residues. Looked up from germline, CDR1 is MNHEY and CDR2 is SVGAGI. Trimming took off 7 bases at V and 6 bases at J, with 19 bases between the two ends. CDR3 loop: CASTNDFSFGEQYF. CDR3 DNA sequence: TGTGCCAGCACCAATGACTTTTCCTTCGGCGAGCAGTACTTC.

This sequence joins TRBV6-6 and TRBJ2-7; 8 positions agree with TRBD2. With 5 bases clipped from V and 1 base from J, the junction kept 10 bases outside the gene matches. This CDR3 has 16 residues. Germline CDR1 and CDR2: MNHNY and SVGAGI (reference sequence). The CDR3 bases are TGTGCCAGCAGTCCCGGGGCTCGGGAGGGATCCTACGAGCAGTACTTC. Translated, it gives CASSPGAREGSYEQYF.

The chain has TRBV30 and TRBJ1-5; 8 bases fit TRBD1. CDR1 and CDR2 from the germline V gene are GTSNPN and SVGIG (reference sequence). The CDR3 is 15 amino acids. V gave up 0 bases and J gave up 3 bases; unmatched junction bases: 4. In DNA form, the CDR3 reads TGTGCCTGGAGTGTAATGGGACAGGCCAATCAGCCCCAGCATTTT. Protein: CAWSVMGQANQPQHF.

The rearrangement links TRBV6-6 to TRBJ1-5; D is unclear. Trimming cost V 4 bases and J 6 bases, with 16 bases left between them. Germline CDR1 and CDR2: MNHNY and SVGAGI (reference sequence). This CDR3 is built from 15 residues. The CDR3 bases are TGTGCCAGCAGTTGGATAGATACCGGGAGTCAGCCCCAGCATTTT. Its translation is CASSWIDTGSQPQHF.

This clone came up a few times. The rearrangement links TRBV4-1 to TRBJ1-5, with D tentatively TRBD1 (6 bases). V lost 2 bases, J lost 4 bases, and 6 bases lay in between. CDR1 MGHRA and CDR2 YSYEKL come from the germline V gene. The CDR3 consists of 13 residues. CDR3 nucleotides: TGCGCCAGCAGCCAACAGGGGAATCAGCCCCAGCATTTT. Protein product: CASSQQGNQPQHF.

The V call is TRBV24-1, the J call TRBJ2-2; D not resolved. V lost 10 bases to trimming and J lost 2 bases, with 16 bases between them. This CDR3 is 15 amino acids long. Looked up from germline, CDR1 is KGHDR and CDR2 is SFDVKD. CDR3 bases: TGTGCCACGGCGACGGGTAAGGACAACACCGGGGAGCTGTTTTTT. The encoded protein is CATATGKDNTGELFF.

The V gene is TRBV28, the J gene TRBJ1-5; tentative D call: TRBD1 (6 bases). CDR1 is MDHEN, CDR2 SYDVKM, per germline. This CDR3 contains 14 residues. Trimming took 5 bases from V and 9 from J, leaving 17 bases between them. DNA for the CDR3: TGTGCCAGCAGTCCCGGGACACCTTTGTCGCCCCAGCATTTT. Translation gives CASSPGTPLSPQHF.

The chain employs TRBV7-2 and TRBJ2-2; tentatively, D is TRBD1 or TRBD2 (5 bases each). Trimming cost V 4 bases and J 6 bases, with 12 bases left between them. The CDR3 has 14 residues. Per the germline V gene, CDR1 is SGHTA and CDR2 is FQGNSA. CDR3 DNA sequence: TGTGCCAGCAGCTCCGGGACCAGATCCGGGGAGCTGTTTTTT. The encoded protein is CASSSGTRSGELFF.

The CDR3 protein is CASSAGTEYNEQFF. In DNA form, the CDR3 reads TGCGCCAGCAGCGCCGGGACAGAATACAATGAGCAGTTCTTC. The chain recombines TRBV5-1 with TRBJ2-1; 7 nucleotides align to TRBD1. The CDR3 has 14 amino acids. The trim removed 4 bases at V and 4 bases at J, leaving 5 bases unmatched. Germline V CDR1 and CDR2: SGHRS, YFSETQ.

The J gene is TRBJ1-2, the V gene TRBV28, with D possibly TRBD1 on 5 matching bases. V lost 6 bases and J lost 7, with 15 bases in between. The CDR3 spans 13 residues. Germline loops: CDR1 MDHEN, CDR2 SYDVKM. The CDR3 is CASRIIQGPGYTF. The CDR3 nucleotides read TGTGCCAGCAGAATTATCCAGGGTCCTGGCTACACCTTC.

This clone occurred once. V and J are TRBV13 and TRBJ1-4; D gene ambiguous. Trimming left V 2 bases short and J 4 bases short, with 5 bases between. This CDR3 has 13 residues. Looked up from germline, CDR1 is PRHDT and CDR2 is FYEKMQ (reference sequence). The CDR3 bases are TGTGCCAGCAGCTTAATGGGTAATGAAAAACTGTTTTTT. This encodes CASSLMGNEKLFF.

This clone was seen only once. The gene calls are TRBV24-1 and TRBJ1-4, with unresolved D. V was cut by 6 bases and J by 3 bases, with 7 bases left in between. Germline V CDR1 and CDR2: KGHDR, SFDVKD. The CDR3 extends over 13 amino acids. CDR3 bases: TGTGCCACCAGTAGAACAGCTAATGAAAAACTGTTTTTT. Protein sequence: CATSRTANEKLFF.

The rearrangement uses TRBV18 and TRBJ2-1, with a weak D call TRBD1 (6 bases). Trimming took 6 bases from V and 0 from J, leaving 12 bases between them. The length of the CDR3 is 15 residues. From germline, CDR1 is KGHSH and CDR2 LQKENI. The CDR3: CASSPRDNSYNEQFF. The CDR3, as DNA: TGTGCCAGCTCGCCCCGGGACAACTCCTACAATGAGCAGTTCTTC.

The chain links TRBV29-1 to TRBJ2-7; D possibly corresponds to TRBD2 (5 bases). V gave up 4 bases and J gave up 5 bases, with 9 bases separating them. The CDR3 totals 11 residues. Germline values: CDR1 SQVTM, CDR2 ANQGSEA. The CDR3 nucleotides read TGCAGCGTTGGCCTAGCCCACGAGCAGTACTTC. Translating gives CSVGLAHEQYF.